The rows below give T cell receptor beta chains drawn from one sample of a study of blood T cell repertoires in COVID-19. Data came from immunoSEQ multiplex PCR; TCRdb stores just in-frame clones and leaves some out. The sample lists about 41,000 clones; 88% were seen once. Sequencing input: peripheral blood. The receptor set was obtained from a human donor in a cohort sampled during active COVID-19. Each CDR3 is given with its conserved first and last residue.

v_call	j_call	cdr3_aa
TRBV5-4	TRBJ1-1	CASSSGLKGATEAFF
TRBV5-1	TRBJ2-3	CASSLEQRIPGLGVLADTQYF
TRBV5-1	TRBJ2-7	CASSLVPPGLGDYEQYF
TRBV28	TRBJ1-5	CASSPSYRQGKGRRYSNQPQHF
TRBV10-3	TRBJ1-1	CAIRRSQGGTEAFF
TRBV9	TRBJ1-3	CASNYGGSGNTIYF
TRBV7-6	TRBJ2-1	CASSLGVLAGDEQFF
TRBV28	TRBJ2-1	CASSFRGIYNEQFF
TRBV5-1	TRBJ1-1	CASSTRQGLINGTEAFF
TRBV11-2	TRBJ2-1	CASRIFGGRGHNEQFF
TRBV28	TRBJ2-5	CASNIQGAGETQYF